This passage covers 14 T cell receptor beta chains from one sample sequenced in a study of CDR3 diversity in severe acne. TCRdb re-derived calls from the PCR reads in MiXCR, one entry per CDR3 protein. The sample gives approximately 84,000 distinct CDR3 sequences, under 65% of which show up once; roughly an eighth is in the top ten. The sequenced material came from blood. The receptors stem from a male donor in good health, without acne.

CDR3 in amino acids: CAISIDLCEQYF. CDR3 sequence (DNA): TGTGCCATCAGTATAGACTTGTGCGAGCAGTACTTC. The rearrangement links TRBV10-3 to TRBJ2-7; D remains ambiguous. V was shortened by 5 bases and J by 6 bases, with 11 bases between the two germline ends. Germline V lookup: CDR1 ENHRY, CDR2 SYGVKD. The CDR3 has 12 residues.

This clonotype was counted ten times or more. This CDR3 reads CASRPGSSGNTIYF. CDR3 bases: TGTGCCAGCAGGCCCGGGAGCTCTGGAAACACCATATATTTT. This chain links TRBV2 with TRBJ1-3; D is unresolved. Trimming left V 6 bases short and J 0 bases short, with 9 bases between. This CDR3 contains 14 residues. Germline-derived CDR1 and CDR2 are SNHLY and FYNNEI.

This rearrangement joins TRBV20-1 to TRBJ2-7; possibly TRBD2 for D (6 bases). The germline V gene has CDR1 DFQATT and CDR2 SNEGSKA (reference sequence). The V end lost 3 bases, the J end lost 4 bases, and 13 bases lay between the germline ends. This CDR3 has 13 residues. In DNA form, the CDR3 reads TGCAGTGCTAGGATAGCGGAGGGGTACGAGCAGTACTTC. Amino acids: CSARIAEGYEQYF.

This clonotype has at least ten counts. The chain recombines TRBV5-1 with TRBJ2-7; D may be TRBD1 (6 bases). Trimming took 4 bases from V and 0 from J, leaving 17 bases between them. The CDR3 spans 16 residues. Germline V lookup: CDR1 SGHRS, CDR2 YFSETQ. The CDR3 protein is CASSLGQPVRSYEQYF. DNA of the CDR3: TGCGCCAGCAGCCTCGGACAGCCCGTTCGCTCCTACGAGCAGTACTTC.

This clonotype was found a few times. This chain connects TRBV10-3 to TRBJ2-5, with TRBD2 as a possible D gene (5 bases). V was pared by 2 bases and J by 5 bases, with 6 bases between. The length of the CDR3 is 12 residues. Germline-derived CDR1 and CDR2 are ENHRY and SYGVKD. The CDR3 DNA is TGTGCCATCAGTGAGACGGGGGAGACCCAGTACTTC. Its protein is CAISETGETQYF.

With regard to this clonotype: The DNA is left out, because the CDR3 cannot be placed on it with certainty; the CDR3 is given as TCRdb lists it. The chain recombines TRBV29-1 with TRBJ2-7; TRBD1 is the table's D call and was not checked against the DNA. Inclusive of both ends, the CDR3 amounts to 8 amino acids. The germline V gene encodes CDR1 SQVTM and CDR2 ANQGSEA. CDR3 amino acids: CSVGFGAF.

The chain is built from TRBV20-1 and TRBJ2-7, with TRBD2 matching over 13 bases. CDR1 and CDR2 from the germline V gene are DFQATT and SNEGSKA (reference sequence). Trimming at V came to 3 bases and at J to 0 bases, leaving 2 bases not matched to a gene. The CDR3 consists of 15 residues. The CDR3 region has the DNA TGCAGTGCTAGGGGACTAGCGGGACACTCCTACGAGCAGTACTTC. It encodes CSARGLAGHSYEQYF.

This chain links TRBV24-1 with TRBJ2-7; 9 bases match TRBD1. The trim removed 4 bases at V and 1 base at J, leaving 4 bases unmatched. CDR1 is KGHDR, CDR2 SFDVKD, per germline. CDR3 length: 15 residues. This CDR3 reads CATSDGDRASYEQYF. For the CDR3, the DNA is TGTGCCACCAGTGACGGGGACAGGGCTTCCTACGAGCAGTACTTC.

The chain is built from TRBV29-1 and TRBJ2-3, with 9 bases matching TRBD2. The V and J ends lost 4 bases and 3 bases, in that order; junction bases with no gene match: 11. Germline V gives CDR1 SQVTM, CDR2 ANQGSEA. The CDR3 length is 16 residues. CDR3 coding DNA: TGCAGCGTTGGGGTGGGGGCGGGGGGGACGACAGATACGCAGTATTTT. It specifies CSVGVGAGGTTDTQYF.

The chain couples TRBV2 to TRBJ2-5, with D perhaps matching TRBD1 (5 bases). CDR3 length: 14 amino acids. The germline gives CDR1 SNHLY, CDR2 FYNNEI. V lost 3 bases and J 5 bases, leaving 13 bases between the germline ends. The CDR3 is CASSDRAGSETQYF. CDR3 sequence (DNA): TGTGCCAGCAGTGACAGGGCCGGATCGGAGACCCAGTACTTC.

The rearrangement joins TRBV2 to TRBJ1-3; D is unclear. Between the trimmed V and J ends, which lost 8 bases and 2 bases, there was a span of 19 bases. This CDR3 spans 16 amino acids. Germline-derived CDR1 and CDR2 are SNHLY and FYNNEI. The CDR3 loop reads CASGSPLTTAGNTIYF. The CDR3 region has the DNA TGTGCCAGCGGCTCTCCGTTGACAACGGCTGGAAACACCATATATTTT.

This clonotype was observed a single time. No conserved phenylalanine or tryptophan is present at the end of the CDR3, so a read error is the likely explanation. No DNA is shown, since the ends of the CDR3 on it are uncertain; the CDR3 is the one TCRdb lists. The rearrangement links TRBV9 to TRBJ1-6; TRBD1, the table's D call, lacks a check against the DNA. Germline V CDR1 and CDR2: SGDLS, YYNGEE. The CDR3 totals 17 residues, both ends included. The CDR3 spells CASSADRDTYNEQFFGP.

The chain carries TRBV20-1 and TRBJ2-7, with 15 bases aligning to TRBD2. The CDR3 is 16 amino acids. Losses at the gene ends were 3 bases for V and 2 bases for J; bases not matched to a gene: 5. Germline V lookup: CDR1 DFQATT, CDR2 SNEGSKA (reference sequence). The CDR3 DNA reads TGCAGTGCTAGCCGGGGACTAGCGGGGGGACCCTACGAGCAGTACTTC. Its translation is CSASRGLAGGPYEQYF.

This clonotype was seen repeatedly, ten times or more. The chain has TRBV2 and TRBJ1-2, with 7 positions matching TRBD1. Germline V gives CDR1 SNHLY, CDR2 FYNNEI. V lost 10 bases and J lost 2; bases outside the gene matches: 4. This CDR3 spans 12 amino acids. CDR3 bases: TGTGCCACCGTGGACAGGAACTATGGCTACACCTTC. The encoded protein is CATVDRNYGYTF.